This T cell receptor beta chain derives from a study of T-cell memory formation after mild COVID-19. Study at large: TCR clusters were mostly confined to one donor each.

The germline V gene has CDR1 LNHNV and CDR2 YYDKDF (reference sequence). The CDR3 runs to 18 residues. J lost 5 bases, V lost 1 base, and 14 bases had no gene match. About this clonotype: Its antigen is currently unknown.

Regarding the study as a whole: Mainly in CM and EM were contracting CD4+ clones; CD8+ were in EMRA.

Researchers used 5'RACE with constant-segment primers to make TCR alpha and TCR beta cDNA libraries that carry sample barcodes and UMIs. MiXCR, applied by TCRdb to the 5' RACE reads, yields one record per CDR3 protein. The sample shows 85,000 to 120,000 distinct CDR3 sequences, about an eighth of them seen only once. This chain joins TRBV15 and TRBJ2-5; 9 bases match TRBD1. The sequenced sample consisted of PBMCs or a T cell subset sorted from them (not recorded which). This TCR was recovered from an adult woman who had mild COVID-19 (a few samples of this study predate the infection). Cell type and time point are not known. In DNA, the CDR3 is TGTGCCACCAGCAGAGGGTATTCGGGAGGACAGGGGTCGGAGACCCAGTACTTC. It yields the protein CATSRGYSGGQGSETQYF.